Below, one TCR beta chain is given with its context. Methods used by the authors: Reference gene primer amplification in the assay estimated nucleated cell counts. The assay was immunoSEQ multiplex PCR, and TCRdb's table has in-frame clones only and misses some. V and J calls and clone size are copied from that table; D and trimming were computed from the DNA. The data contain 100,000 to 130,000 clones, about four fifths of them singletons. The data stem from a study of blood T cell repertoires in COVID-19. Study-level background: The United States, Italy and Spain supplied acute and convalescent COVID-19 samples.

The receptor comes from a man in his sixties or seventies with acute or convalescent COVID-19. Sequenced sample: peripheral blood.

The CDR3 spells CASSYGAGNQPQHF. In DNA form, the CDR3 reads TGTGCCAGCAGTTACGGGGCTGGCAATCAGCCCCAGCATTTT. The chain joins TRBV6-2 or TRBV6-3 to TRBJ1-5; TRBD1 is a possible D gene (5 bases). The V and J ends lost 2 bases and 2 bases respectively, with 7 bases between them. CDR3 length: 14 amino acids. The germline V gene encodes CDR1 MNHEY and CDR2 SVGEGT.